Following are 15 T cell receptor beta chains from one sample sequenced in a study of blood T cells in healthy people across ages. With a J-beta primer mix and a sample-barcoded 5' primer, a second PCR ran about 7 to 11 cycles. One entry per CDR3 protein, called by TCRdb with MiXCR from the 5' RACE reads. The table shows approximately 780,000 distinct CDR3 sequences, with more than 25% occurring only once. This sample also appeared in a second study, on T cells of mothers and their children.

Sequencing was carried out using blood. The receptor set was obtained from a boy between 10 and 17 years old in good health.

The chain is built from TRBV3-1 and TRBJ2-3; 13 nucleotides line up with TRBD2. The V gene's germline CDR1 is LGHDT and CDR2 YNNKEL (reference sequence). This CDR3 is built from 16 residues. V was pared by 4 bases and J by 6 bases, with 7 bases of the junction left unmatched. As DNA, the CDR3 is TGTGCCAGCAGCCCCCTCACGGGACTAGCGGGGGATACGCAGTATTTT. Translated: CASSPLTGLAGDTQYF.

In its sample, this clonotype was seen a few times. The chain recombines TRBV4-2 with TRBJ2-7; D perhaps matches TRBD1 (5 bases). In germline, CDR1 is LGHNA, CDR2 YNFKEQ. The CDR3 length is 14 residues. V lost 0 bases to trimming and J lost 7 bases, with 13 bases between them. The CDR3 loop reads CASSQDRLGVEQYF. For the CDR3, the DNA is TGTGCCAGCAGCCAAGATCGGCTAGGGGTGGAGCAGTACTTC.

Comment on this clonotype: This may stem from a read error, because a much larger clone lies one nucleotide away. This chain links TRBV2 with TRBJ2-5; 7 bases agree with TRBD2. The DNA end lines up better with TRBJ2-7; the J call may be wrong. Germline CDR1 is SNHLY and CDR2 is FYNNEI. The CDR3 runs to 13 residues. CDR3 DNA: TGTGCCAGCAGTGTGGCGGGGGCCTACGAGCAGTACTTC. Amino acid sequence: CASSVAGAYEQYF.

J is TRBJ2-3 and V is TRBV20-1; D gene uncertain. Between the trimmed V and J ends, which lost 5 bases and 0 bases, there was a span of 3 bases. Germline V gene data show CDR1 as DFQATT and CDR2 as SNEGSKA (reference sequence). The CDR3 extends over 11 amino acids. CDR3 region: CSAASTDTQYF. The CDR3 DNA sequence: TGCAGTGCTGCTAGCACAGATACGCAGTATTTT.

V usage is TRBV20-1 and J usage is TRBJ1-1, with a tentative D call TRBD1 (6 bases). The CDR3 length is 15 residues. V lost 5 bases to trimming and J lost 1 base, with 17 bases between them. Germline assignment: CDR1 DFQATT and CDR2 SNEGSKA (reference sequence). The CDR3 nucleotides are TGCAGTGCTCGCACCGCAGGGGCGGCGAACACTGAAGCTTTCTTT. This sequence encodes CSARTAGAANTEAFF.

V is TRBV11-2 and J is TRBJ2-2; D call uncertain. The CDR3 totals 13 residues. In germline, CDR1 is SGHAT, CDR2 FQNNGV. The V gene lost 4 bases and the J gene lost 6 bases, with 9 bases spanning the gap. The CDR3 DNA reads TGTGCCAGCAGCTCGTTTTTGGCCGGGGAGCTGTTTTTT. As protein: CASSSFLAGELFF.

V usage is TRBV3-1 and J usage is TRBJ2-5; a possible D gene is TRBD2 (6 bases). Germline V gives CDR1 LGHDT, CDR2 YNNKEL (reference sequence). Between the trimmed V and J ends, which lost 3 bases and 5 bases, there was a span of 10 bases. This CDR3 spans 13 amino acids. As DNA, the CDR3 is TGTGCCAGCAGCCACAGGGACTGGGAGACCCAGTACTTC. Translating it yields CASSHRDWETQYF.

This clonotype was seen more than once but under ten times. One end of the junction does not line up with germline, which may come from a read error. CDR3 loop: CASSQPGENSEAFF. CDR3 in DNA: TGTGCCAGCAGCCAACCCGGGGAGAACAGTGAAGCTTTCTTT. The chain carries TRBV4-2 and TRBJ1-1; D gene ambiguous. The CDR3 covers 14 residues. Germline V gives CDR1 LGHNA, CDR2 YNFKEQ.

The gene calls are TRBV7-2 and TRBJ2-1, with no clear D. Germline V lookup: CDR1 SGHTA, CDR2 FQGNSA. The length of the CDR3 is 13 residues. V was cut by 4 bases and J by 5 bases, with 9 bases left in between. CDR3 sequence (DNA): TGTGCCAGCAGCTCCTCTCAAAACAATGAGCAGTTCTTC. Translation gives CASSSSQNNEQFF.

A few counts support this clonotype. V gene TRBV12-5 combines with J gene TRBJ2-1; TRBD1 aligns across 9 bases. The J call may be incorrect, as the DNA end agrees better with TRBJ2-5. The CDR3 runs 14 residues. Germline V gene sequence: CDR1 LGHNT, CDR2 FRNRAP. Written as DNA, the CDR3 is TGTGCTAGTGCCTGGGGACAGGGAGGGGAGACCCAGTACTTC. Encoded protein: CASAWGQGGETQYF.

This clonotype was seen repeatedly, ten times or more. The chain recombines TRBV5-1 with TRBJ2-1; 8 bases map to TRBD2. The CDR3 covers 20 residues. The germline CDR1 and CDR2 sequences are SGHRS and YFSETQ. The V segment lost 1 base and the J segment 0 bases; nucleotides outside the gene matches: 15. CDR3 amino acids: CASSLTGGLADLSSYNEQFF. The DNA of the CDR3 is TGCGCCAGCAGCTTGACGGGGGGGCTAGCGGACCTTAGCTCCTACAATGAGCAGTTCTTC.

The rearrangement joins TRBV11-2 to TRBJ1-1; tentatively, D is TRBD1 (5 bases). The CDR3 runs 15 residues. V was pared by 1 base and J by 2 bases, with 11 bases between. Germline CDR1 and CDR2: SGHAT and FQNNGV. The CDR3 here is CASSLVQGANTEAFF. The CDR3 DNA follows: TGTGCCAGCAGCTTAGTTCAGGGAGCTAACACTGAAGCTTTCTTT. The full variable domain, rest sourced from reference TRBV11-2 and TRBJ1-1, is EAGVAQSPRYKIIEKRQSVAFWCNPISGHATLYWYQQILGQGPKLLIQFQNNGVVDDSQLPKDRFSAERLKGVDSTLKIQPAKLEDSAVYLCASSLVQGANTEAFFGQGTRLTVV.

The V call is TRBV7-9, the J call TRBJ2-5; the D is unclear. This CDR3 has 12 amino acids. V gave up 4 bases and J gave up 8 bases, with 11 bases separating them. Per germline, CDR1 SEHNR and CDR2 FQNEAQ (reference sequence). As DNA, the CDR3 is TGTGCCAGCAGCTCCTTAGATGAAACCCAGTACTTC. This translates into CASSSLDETQYF.

The rearrangement links TRBV7-2 to TRBJ2-7, with D maybe TRBD2 (6 bases). From germline, CDR1 is SGHTA and CDR2 FQGNSA. This CDR3 contains 14 residues. V lost 9 bases and J lost 2, with 17 bases in between. CDR3 sequence: CASTSGLPAYEQYF. The CDR3 DNA sequence: TGTGCCAGTACCTCGGGACTCCCAGCCTACGAGCAGTACTTC.

This clonotype was detected a few times. DNA of the CDR3: TGTGCCAGCAGCCTCCCAGGGCGCCAGTACTTC. This translates into CASSLPGRQYF. This chain uses TRBV3-1 with TRBJ2-7; a possible D gene is TRBD1 (5 bases). Trimming stripped 4 bases from V and 10 bases from J, with 11 bases between. CDR1 is LGHDT and CDR2 is YNNKEL in the germline V gene (reference sequence). The CDR3 is 11 residues long.